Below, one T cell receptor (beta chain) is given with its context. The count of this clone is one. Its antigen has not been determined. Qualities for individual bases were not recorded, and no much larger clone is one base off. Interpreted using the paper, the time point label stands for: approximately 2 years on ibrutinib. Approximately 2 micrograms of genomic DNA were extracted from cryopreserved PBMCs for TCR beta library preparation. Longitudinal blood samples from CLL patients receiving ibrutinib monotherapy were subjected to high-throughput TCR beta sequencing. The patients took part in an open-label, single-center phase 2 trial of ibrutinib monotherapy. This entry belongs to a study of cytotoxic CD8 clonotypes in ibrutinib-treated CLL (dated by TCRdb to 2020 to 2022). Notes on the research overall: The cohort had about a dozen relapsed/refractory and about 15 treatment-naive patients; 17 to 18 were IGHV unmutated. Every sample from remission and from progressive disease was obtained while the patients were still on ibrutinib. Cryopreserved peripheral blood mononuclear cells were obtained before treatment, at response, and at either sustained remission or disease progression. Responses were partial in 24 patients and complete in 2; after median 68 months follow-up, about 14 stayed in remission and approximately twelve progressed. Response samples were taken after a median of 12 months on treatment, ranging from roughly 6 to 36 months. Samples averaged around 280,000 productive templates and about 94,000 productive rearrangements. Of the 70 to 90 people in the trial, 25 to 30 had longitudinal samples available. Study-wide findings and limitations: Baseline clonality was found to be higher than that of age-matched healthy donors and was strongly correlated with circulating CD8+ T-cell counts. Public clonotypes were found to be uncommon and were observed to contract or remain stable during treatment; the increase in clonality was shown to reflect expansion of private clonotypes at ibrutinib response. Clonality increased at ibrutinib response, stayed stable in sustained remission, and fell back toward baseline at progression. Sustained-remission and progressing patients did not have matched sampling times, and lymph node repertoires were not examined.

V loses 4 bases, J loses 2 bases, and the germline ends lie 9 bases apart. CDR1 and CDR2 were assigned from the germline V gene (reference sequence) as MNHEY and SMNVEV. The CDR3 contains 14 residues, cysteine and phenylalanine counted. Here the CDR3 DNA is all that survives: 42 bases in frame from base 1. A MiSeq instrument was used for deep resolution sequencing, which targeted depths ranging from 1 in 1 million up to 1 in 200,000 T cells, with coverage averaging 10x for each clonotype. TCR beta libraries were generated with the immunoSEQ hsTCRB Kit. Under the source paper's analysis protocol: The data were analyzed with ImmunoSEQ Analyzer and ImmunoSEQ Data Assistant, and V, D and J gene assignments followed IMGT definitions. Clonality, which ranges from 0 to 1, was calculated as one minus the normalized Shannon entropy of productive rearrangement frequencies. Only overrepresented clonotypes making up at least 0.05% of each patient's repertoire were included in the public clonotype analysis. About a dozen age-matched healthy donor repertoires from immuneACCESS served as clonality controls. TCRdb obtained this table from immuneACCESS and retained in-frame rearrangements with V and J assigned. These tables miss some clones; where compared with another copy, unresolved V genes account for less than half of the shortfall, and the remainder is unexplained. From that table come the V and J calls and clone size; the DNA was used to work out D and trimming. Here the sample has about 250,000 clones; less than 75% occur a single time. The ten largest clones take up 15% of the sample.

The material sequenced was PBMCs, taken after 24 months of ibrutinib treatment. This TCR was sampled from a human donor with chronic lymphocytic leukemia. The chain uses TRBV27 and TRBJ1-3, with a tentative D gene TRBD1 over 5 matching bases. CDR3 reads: CASSSRGTGNTIYF. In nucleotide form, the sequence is TGTGCCAGCAGTTCCCGGGGGACTGGAAACACCATATATTTT.